This T cell receptor (beta chain) was captured in a study of control samples from healthy donors and cancer patients. Only a few counts were recorded for this clone. Other DNA sequences in this specimen translate into the identical CDR3. Some clones are missing from TCRdb's copy, which holds only in-frame ones; the method was immunoSEQ multiplex PCR. This sample has roughly 120,000 clones, with about 93% found just once. Sequencing was performed on blood. The TCR originated in a man aged 25-45 years in good health.

The CDR3 nucleotides are TGTGCCAGCAGCTTAGGTACGGGGGTCTACGAGCAGTACTTC. It yields the protein CASSLGTGVYEQYF. The chain joins TRBV11-2 to TRBJ2-7, with D possibly TRBD2 on 6 matching bases. The germline gives CDR1 SGHAT, CDR2 FQNNGV. Trimming took off 1 base at V and 3 bases at J, with 10 bases between the two ends. This CDR3 is 14 amino acids long.